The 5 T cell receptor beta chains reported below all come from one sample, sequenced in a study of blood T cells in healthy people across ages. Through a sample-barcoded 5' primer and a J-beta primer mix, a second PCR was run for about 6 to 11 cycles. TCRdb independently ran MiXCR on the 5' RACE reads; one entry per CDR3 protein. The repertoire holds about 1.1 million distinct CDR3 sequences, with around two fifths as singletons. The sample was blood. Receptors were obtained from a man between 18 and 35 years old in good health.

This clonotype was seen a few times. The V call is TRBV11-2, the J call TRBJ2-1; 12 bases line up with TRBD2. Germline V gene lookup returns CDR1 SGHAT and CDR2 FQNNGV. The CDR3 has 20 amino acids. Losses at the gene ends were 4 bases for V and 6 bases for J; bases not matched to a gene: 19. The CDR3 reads CASSYEIPGLAGLTRNEQFF. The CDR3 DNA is TGTGCCAGCAGCTATGAAATCCCGGGACTAGCGGGCCTTACTCGCAATGAGCAGTTCTTC. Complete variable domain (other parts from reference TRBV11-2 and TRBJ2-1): EAGVAQSPRYKIIEKRQSVAFWCNPISGHATLYWYQQILGQGPKLLIQFQNNGVVDDSQLPKDRFSAERLKGVDSTLKIQPAKLEDSAVYLCASSYEIPGLAGLTRNEQFFGPGTRLTVL.

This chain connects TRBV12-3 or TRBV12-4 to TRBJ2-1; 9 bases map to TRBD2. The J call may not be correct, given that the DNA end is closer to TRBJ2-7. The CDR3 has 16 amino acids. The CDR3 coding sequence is TGTGCCAGCAGGACCTTAGCGGGGGCCTCCTACAATGAGCAGTACTTC. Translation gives CASRTLAGASYNEQYF.

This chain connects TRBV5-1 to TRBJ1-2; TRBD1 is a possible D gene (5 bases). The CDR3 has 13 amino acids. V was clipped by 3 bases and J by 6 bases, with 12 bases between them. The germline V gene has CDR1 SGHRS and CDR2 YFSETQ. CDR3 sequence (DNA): TGCGCCAGCAGCTCGGGACCTATGGATGGCTACACCTTC. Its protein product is CASSSGPMDGYTF.

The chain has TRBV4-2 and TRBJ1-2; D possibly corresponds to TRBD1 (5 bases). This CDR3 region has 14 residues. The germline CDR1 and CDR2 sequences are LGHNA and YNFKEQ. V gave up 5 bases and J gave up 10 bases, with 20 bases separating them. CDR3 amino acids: CASSNRDSQNDYTF. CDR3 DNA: TGTGCCAGCAGCAATCGGGACTCCCAAAATGACTACACCTTC.

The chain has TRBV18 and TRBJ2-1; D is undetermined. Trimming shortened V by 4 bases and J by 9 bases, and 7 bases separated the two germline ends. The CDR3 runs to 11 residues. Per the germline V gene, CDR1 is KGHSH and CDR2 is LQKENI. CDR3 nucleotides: TGTGCCAGCTCACGGGAAGGTGAGCAGTTCTTC. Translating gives CASSREGEQFF.